The rows below give T cell receptor beta chains drawn from one sample of a study of blood T cells in healthy people across ages. MiXCR, run by TCRdb on the 5' RACE reads, gives a single entry per CDR3 protein. The data contain under 800,000 distinct CDR3 sequences, around 40% of them singletons. Sequenced sample: blood. Every receptor here comes from a woman aged 60 to 75 in good health. The CDR3 runs from the conserved cysteine through the conserved F or W. The D gene is left open where the match is weak. Only some rows state a clone size, as once, few, many or a class for expanded clones.

D gene	clone size	V gene	J gene	CDR3 DNA	CDR3 protein
NA	NA	TRBV6-1	TRBJ2-3	TGTGCCAGCAGTGGTAATGTTCGGGATACGCAGTATTTT	CASSGNVRDTQYF
NA	NA	TRBV18	TRBJ1-2	TGTGCCAGCTCACCTGGAGACGATGGCTACACCTTC	CASSPGDDGYTF
NA	few	TRBV29-1	TRBJ1-5	TGCAGCGTCGGAGACCAAAGGGAGCCCCAGCATTTT	CSVGDQREPQHF
NA	few	TRBV6-4	TRBJ1-4	TGTGCCAGCAGTCAAGAAGCAACTAATGAAAAACTGTTTTTT	CASSQEATNEKLFF
TRBD1	few	TRBV4-3	TRBJ2-3	TGCGCCAGCAGCCAAGGAGACAGGGACACGCAGTATTTT	CASSQGDRDTQYF
NA	NA	TRBV20-1	TRBJ2-3	TGCAGTGCTAGCCCGGAATGGGCAGATACGCAGTATTTT	CSASPEWADTQYF
NA	NA	TRBV28	TRBJ2-7	TGTGCCAGCAGTTCTCCACAGGGCACCTACGAGCAGTACTTC	CASSSPQGTYEQYF
NA	NA	TRBV29-1	TRBJ2-7	TGCAGCGTTTTGGTAAAGGACATCTCCTACGAGCAGTACTTC	CSVLVKDISYEQYF
NA	NA	TRBV2	TRBJ2-5	TGTGCCAGCAGTGAAGATAAGGTACAAGAGACCCAGTACTTC	CASSEDKVQETQYF
NA	NA	TRBV2	TRBJ2-2	TGTGCCAGCAGGACAGGAGGAGCGGGGAACACCGGGGAGCTGTTTTTT	CASRTGGAGNTGELFF
TRBD1	NA	TRBV7-8	TRBJ1-1	TGTGCCAGCAGCCACAGGGGCACTGAAGCTTTCTTT	CASSHRGTEAFF
TRBD2	NA	TRBV7-2	TRBJ2-5	TGTGCCAGCAGCTTACAATTCAGACTAGCGGGAGAGGAGGAGACCCAGTACTTC	CASSLQFRLAGEEETQYF
NA	few	TRBV7-8	TRBJ1-6	TGTGCCAGCAGCGTATTGGGCGACTCACCCCTCCACTTT	CASSVLGDSPLHF
TRBD1	many	TRBV28	TRBJ2-1	TGTGCCAGCAGTTCTTCCGGGACAGGGTTGTATGAGCAGTTCTTC	CASSSSGTGLYEQFF
NA	few	TRBV4-3	TRBJ2-1	TGCGCCAGCAGCCAAGGAGCGGCTATCGCCACCTACAATGAGCAGTTCTTC	CASSQGAAIATYNEQFF
TRBD1	NA	TRBV7-9	TRBJ1-2	TGTGCCAGCAGCTTAGCGGGTAGGACAGGGAGAGGCTACACCTTC	CASSLAGRTGRGYTF
NA	NA	TRBV7-3	TRBJ2-5	TGTGCCAGCAGCTTAAGTGGAGCGACGGGCGATGAGCAGTACTTC	CASSLSGATGDEQYF
NA	few	TRBV11-2	TRBJ2-5	TGTGCCAGCAGCAGCATTCTGCTTGGGGACGAGACCCAGTACTTC	CASSSILLGDETQYF
NA	many	TRBV4-3	TRBJ2-7	TGCGCCAGCAGCCAAGATGGAGGCTACGAGCAGTACTTC	CASSQDGGYEQYF
TRBD2	NA	TRBV20-1	TRBJ2-5	TGCAGTGCAGTCCCTAGCGGGGGGGCCCGAGAGACCCAGTACTTC	CSAVPSGGARETQYF
TRBD1	few	TRBV3-1	TRBJ1-2	TGTGCCAGCAGCTCTTCGGGACAGGGACCCTATGGCTACACCTTC	CASSSSGQGPYGYTF
NA	NA	TRBV6-5	TRBJ2-1	TGTGCCAGCAGTTACTCCTCTCCAGGGGAAGAGACCCAGTTCTTC	CASSYSSPGEETQFF
TRBD1	few	TRBV12-3/TRBV12-4	TRBJ2-3	TGTGCCAGCAGCCGAGGACAGGGGAGGACAGATACGCAGTATTTT	CASSRGQGRTDTQYF
NA	NA	TRBV4-2	TRBJ1-2	TGTGCCAGCAGCCAAGTAACGGGGGGCCGTGGCTACACCTTC	CASSQVTGGRGYTF
NA	NA	TRBV20-1	TRBJ1-4	TGCAGTCCAAGGGGGAGTAATGAAAAACTGTTTTTT	CSPRGSNEKLFF
NA	NA	TRBV12-3/TRBV12-4	TRBJ1-2	TGTGCCAGCAGTTTCGGGGTGGCTAACTATGGCTACACCTTC	CASSFGVANYGYTF
NA	NA	TRBV7-9	TRBJ2-3	TGTGCCAGCAGCCGGCGGGGGCCTAGCACAGATACGCAGTATTTT	CASSRRGPSTDTQYF
TRBD2	NA	TRBV4-2	TRBJ2-7	TGTGCCAGCAGCCAAGATCTGGGGGGGGGTGCCTACGAGCAGTACTTC	CASSQDLGGGAYEQYF
TRBD2	NA	TRBV4-2	TRBJ2-5	TGTGCCAGCAGCCAAGAGTTAGAACTAGCGGGGAATAAAGAGACCCAGTACTTC	CASSQELELAGNKETQYF
NA	NA	TRBV7-2	TRBJ2-7	TGTGCCAGCAGCTCGCGTACTGGGTGGCGCGAGCAGTACTTC	CASSSRTGWREQYF
TRBD2	NA	TRBV2	TRBJ2-1	TGTGCCGGGACTAGCTCCAGGGAGCAGTTCTTC	CAGTSSREQFF
TRBD2	NA	TRBV6-5	TRBJ2-7	TGTGCCAGCAGTTACTCAGGGCGGACTAGCGGCATATACGAGCAGTACTTC	CASSYSGRTSGIYEQYF
NA	NA	TRBV7-3	TRBJ2-1	TGTGCCAGCAGCTTAATCCGGGTTATCTCCTACAATGAGCAGTTCTTC	CASSLIRVISYNEQFF